Following are 21 T cell receptor beta chains from one sample sequenced in a study of blood T cell repertoires in COVID-19. Only in-frame clones appear in the TCRdb table, and some are missing; sequencing was by immunoSEQ multiplex PCR. The table includes about 130,000 clones, about 70% detected once. Sample: peripheral blood. The receptors stem from an elderly man with COVID-19, enrolled during active disease.

The chain has TRBV2 and TRBJ1-2; 10 positions agree with TRBD1. From germline, CDR1 is SNHLY and CDR2 FYNNEI. The V segment lost 4 bases and the J segment 3 bases; nucleotides outside the gene matches: 2. The CDR3 runs to 14 residues. The CDR3 DNA reads as TGTGCCAGCAGTGGGACAGGGGGACACTATGGCTACACCTTC. It yields the protein CASSGTGGHYGYTF.

The chain's CDR3 is CASSLDISYEQYF. The CDR3 DNA reads as TGTGCCAGCAGCTTAGACATCTCCTACGAGCAGTACTTC. V gene TRBV7-2 combines with J gene TRBJ2-7, with D unclear. V lost 1 base and J 0 bases, leaving 4 bases between the germline ends. The CDR3 consists of 13 residues. Per germline, CDR1 SGHTA and CDR2 FQGNSA.

The CDR3 nucleotides read TGTGCCACCAGTGACCAAATAGGCGGACAGCCCCAGCATTTT. Its protein product is CATSDQIGGQPQHF. This chain joins TRBV24-1 and TRBJ1-5; D remains unclear. The CDR3 length is 14 residues. V dropped 4 bases and J dropped 7 bases, with 13 bases sitting between them. Per germline, CDR1 KGHDR and CDR2 SFDVKD.

J is TRBJ2-2 and V is TRBV11-2; D is possibly TRBD1 (6 bases). The germline CDR1 and CDR2 sequences are SGHAT and FQNNGV. There are 14 residues in the CDR3. Trimming stripped 5 bases from V and 2 bases from J, with 9 bases between. The CDR3 protein is CASSMGQNTGELFF. The CDR3 DNA reads TGTGCCAGCAGCATGGGACAAAACACCGGGGAGCTGTTTTTT.

The chain carries TRBV3-1 (or the pseudogene TRBV3-2) and TRBJ2-3; D is uncertain. V was cut by 2 bases and J by 4 bases, with 13 bases left in between. CDR3 length: 15 amino acids. Germline assignment: CDR1 LGHDT and CDR2 YNNKEL (reference sequence). The CDR3 region is CASSQYSESADTQYF. CDR3 DNA: TGTGCCAGCAGCCAATATTCGGAGAGCGCAGATACGCAGTATTTT.

The chain joins TRBV9 to TRBJ1-4; TRBD1 matches 9 bases. Trimming removed 3 bases from V and 3 bases from J; junction bases left unmatched: 3. Germline V gene sequence: CDR1 SGDLS, CDR2 YYNGEE. This CDR3 region has 15 residues. The CDR3 loop reads CASSGTGGPNEKLFF. The CDR3 DNA reads TGTGCCAGCAGCGGCACAGGGGGCCCTAATGAAAAACTGTTTTTT.

In this sample, this clone turned up a few times. The chain has TRBV28 and TRBJ1-6; a weak D match, TRBD1 (6 bases). CDR1 is MDHEN and CDR2 is SYDVKM in the germline V gene. V lost 5 bases, J lost 5 bases, and 13 bases lay in between. This CDR3 is built from 15 residues. Here the CDR3 DNA reads TGTGCCAGCAGTCAGGGGTACAGCGATAATTCACCCCTCCACTTT. Amino acid sequence: CASSQGYSDNSPLHF.

The V gene is TRBV3-1 (or the pseudogene TRBV3-2), the J gene TRBJ1-1, with 9 bases fitting TRBD1. The V gene end was trimmed by 5 bases and the J gene end by 11 bases; junction bases not matched to a gene: 12. Germline-derived CDR1 and CDR2 are LGHDT and YNNKEL (reference sequence). This CDR3 region has 14 residues. Here the CDR3 reads CASSLQGARPGAFF. In DNA form, the CDR3 reads TGTGCCAGCAGCTTACAGGGGGCCCGGCCGGGGGCTTTCTTT.

This rearrangement joins TRBV7-8 to TRBJ2-2; D not resolved. With 2 bases removed from V and 0 bases from J, the gap between germline ends came to 7 bases. The CDR3 contains 15 residues. Germline V gene sequence: CDR1 SGHVS, CDR2 FQNEAQ. CDR3 DNA sequence: TGTGCCAGCAGCTTATGGCAAGCGAACACCGGGGAGCTGTTTTTT. As protein: CASSLWQANTGELFF.

The CDR3 is CASSVSPDTQYF. DNA for the CDR3: TGTGCCAGCAGCGTGAGTCCAGATACGCAGTATTTT. V usage is TRBV2 and J usage is TRBJ2-3, with no clear D. With 6 bases removed from V and 4 bases from J, the gap between germline ends came to 8 bases. The CDR3 is 12 amino acids. Germline-derived CDR1 and CDR2 are SNHLY and FYNNEI. Variable domain in full (rest from reference TRBV2 and TRBJ2-3): EPEVTQTPSHQVTQMGQEVILRCVPISNHLYFYWYRQILGQKVEFLVSFYNNEISEKSEIFDDQFSVERPDGSNFTLKIRSTKLEDSAMYFCASSVSPDTQYFGPGTRLTVL.

This clone was observed a handful of times. The rearrangement uses TRBV29-1 and TRBJ2-5; TRBD2 aligns across 7 bases. V lost 2 bases and J lost 5; bases outside the gene matches: 11. The CDR3 loop spans 15 amino acids. Per the germline V gene, CDR1 is SQVTM and CDR2 is ANQGSEA. CDR3 sequence reads: CSVEILGWEGETQYF. CDR3 bases: TGCAGCGTTGAAATACTAGGTTGGGAGGGCGAGACCCAGTACTTC.

This clone has just a few counts. The chain couples TRBV19 to TRBJ2-7; no clear D gene. This CDR3 comprises 16 residues. Germline CDR1 LNHDA, CDR2 SQIVND (reference sequence). The V gene lost 4 bases and the J gene lost 6 bases, with 22 bases spanning the gap. This CDR3 reads CASSTTENRFEGEQYF. The CDR3 nucleotides are TGTGCCAGTAGTACAACAGAGAACAGATTCGAAGGCGAGCAGTACTTC.

This rearrangement joins TRBV18 to TRBJ2-2; 8 bases match TRBD1. V was clipped by 6 bases and J by 5 bases; unmatched bases: 8. The CDR3 loop spans 15 amino acids. The germline V gene has CDR1 KGHSH and CDR2 LQKENI. This CDR3 is CASSPGQDPTGELFF. Here the CDR3 DNA reads TGTGCCAGCTCTCCGGGACAGGATCCTACCGGGGAGCTGTTTTTT.

The genes are TRBV28 and TRBJ2-1; 12 positions match TRBD1. CDR1 and CDR2 from the germline V gene are MDHEN and SYDVKM. The ends lost 5 bases at V and 7 bases at J; junction bases unmatched: 6. The CDR3 is made up of 15 amino acids. CDR3 in amino acids: CASSPGQGARNEQFF. CDR3 nucleotides: TGTGCCAGCAGTCCGGGACAGGGGGCTCGGAATGAGCAGTTCTTC.

This sequence joins TRBV13 and TRBJ2-7, with TRBD2 matching over 11 bases. The CDR3 totals 15 residues. With 5 bases clipped from V and 2 bases from J, the junction kept 5 bases outside the gene matches. Per the germline V gene, CDR1 is PRHDT and CDR2 is FYEKMQ (reference sequence). The CDR3 here is CASSLIAGGPYEQYF. DNA for the CDR3: TGTGCCAGCAGCCTAATAGCGGGAGGGCCCTACGAGCAGTACTTC. Using reference TRBV13 and TRBJ2-7 for the parts outside the CDR3, the full variable domain is AAGVIQSPRHLIKEKRETATLKCYPIPRHDTVYWYQQGPGQDPQFLISFYEKMQSDKGSIPDRFSAQQFSDYHSELNMSSLELGDSALYFCASSLIAGGPYEQYFGPGTRLTVT.

The V and J genes are TRBV2 and TRBJ1-5, with TRBD1 as a possible D gene (5 bases). The CDR3 extends over 16 amino acids. CDR1 and CDR2 (germline): SNHLY, FYNNEI. V dropped 7 bases and J dropped 2 bases, with 18 bases sitting between them. The CDR3 DNA reads TGTGCCAGCACCCCTGAGTCGGGGGAGGGCAATCAGCCCCAGCATTTT. Protein sequence: CASTPESGEGNQPQHF.

This chain uses TRBV9 with TRBJ1-1; 7 nucleotides align to TRBD1. Germline V gene data show CDR1 as SGDLS and CDR2 as YYNGEE. CDR3 size: 16 residues. The trim removed 4 bases at V and 10 bases at J, leaving 19 bases unmatched. CDR3 loop: CASSLPPGTEVPRAFF. The CDR3 coding sequence is TGTGCCAGCAGCCTCCCCCCCGGGACAGAGGTCCCAAGAGCTTTCTTT.

V and J are TRBV3-1 (or the pseudogene TRBV3-2) and TRBJ1-2, with 9 bases that match TRBD1. V shed 5 bases, J shed 8 bases, and the junction held 18 bases outside the gene matches. The CDR3 sequence is 17 residues long. Germline V CDR1 and CDR2: LGHDT, YNNKEL (reference sequence). As DNA, the CDR3 is TGTGCCAGCAGCTCCTTTCAAGGGACAGGGTTGTACCGGGGCTACACCTTC. This sequence encodes CASSSFQGTGLYRGYTF.

This clone was seen just once. V is TRBV29-1 and J is TRBJ2-5, with TRBD2 identical over 7 bases. Germline loops: CDR1 SQVTM, CDR2 ANQGSEA. The CDR3 consists of 16 residues. V was pared by 0 bases and J by 2 bases, with 9 bases of the junction left unmatched. The CDR3 DNA follows: TGCAGCGTTGAAGATCTTCAGGGTAGCGGGCAAGAGACCCAGTACTTC. The encoded protein is CSVEDLQGSGQETQYF.

This clone has a single count. The chain recombines TRBV7-3 with TRBJ2-5; 7 nucleotides align to TRBD2. The CDR3 contains 13 residues. Germline CDR1 reads SGHTA; CDR2 reads FQGTGA. The trim removed 4 bases at V and 4 bases at J, leaving 3 bases unmatched. The CDR3 region is CASSSGLRETQYF. Here the CDR3 DNA reads TGTGCCAGCAGCTCGGGACTAAGAGAGACCCAGTACTTC.

The chain joins TRBV28 to TRBJ1-2; D is unresolved. The CDR3 runs 11 residues. The germline V and J ends were trimmed by 6 bases and 8 bases, with 10 bases remaining between them. CDR1 MDHEN and CDR2 SYDVKM come from the germline V gene. In DNA form, the CDR3 reads TGTGCCAGCAGCTCCGAGCGGGGCTACACCTTC. Residues: CASSSERGYTF.